A single sample gave rise to the 8 T cell receptor beta chains below, sequenced in a study of read filtering for tumor transcriptome and immune sequencing. This library used about 360 ng RNA and molecular barcoded adaptors spanning alpha/delta and beta/gamma chains. TCRdb independently ran MiXCR on the reads; one entry per CDR3 protein. The sample yields tens of thousands of distinct CDR3 sequences, 20% to 25% seen once. The sequenced sample consisted of a population of CD138-negative cells sorted from bone marrow. The receptor set was obtained from a donor aged 40 or over with multiple myeloma.

This clonotype was counted many times. This chain joins TRBV28 and TRBJ2-1; 10 bases are a match to TRBD2. The trim removed 5 bases at V and 7 bases at J, leaving 8 bases unmatched. This CDR3 has 15 residues. Per the germline V gene, CDR1 is MDHEN and CDR2 is SYDVKM. In nucleotides, the CDR3 is TGTGCCAGCAGTAGTCTAGCGGGAGCGGGGAATGAGCAGTTCTTC. Translated: CASSSLAGAGNEQFF.

Many counts were recorded for this clonotype. The V and J genes are TRBV12-3 or TRBV12-4 and TRBJ1-5, with 7 bases aligning to TRBD1. Trimming cost V 6 bases and J 9 bases; bases outside gene matches: 14. The CDR3 runs 15 residues. CDR3 nucleotides: TGTGCCAGCAGCAACACGAGGACAGGCGGATGGCCCCAGCATTTT. The encoded protein is CASSNTRTGGWPQHF.

This clonotype was observed many times. This rearrangement joins TRBV12-3 or TRBV12-4 to TRBJ1-4; TRBD1 might be the D (6 bases). The CDR3 has 11 residues. The V gene lost 7 bases and the J gene lost 8 bases, with 8 bases spanning the gap. CDR3: CASKGGEKLFF. DNA for the CDR3: TGTGCCAGCAAGGGGGGGGAAAAACTGTTTTTT.

Regarding this clonotype: A clone one base away is much larger, so this may be a read error. The V call is TRBV30, the J call TRBJ1-2; TRBD1 is a possible D gene (6 bases). The CDR3 covers 12 residues. Germline V gene lookup returns CDR1 GTSNPN and CDR2 SVGIG (reference sequence). V lost 0 bases to trimming and J lost 12 bases, with 14 bases between them. The CDR3 loop is CAWSVTRGGNTF. CDR3 DNA sequence: TGTGCCTGGAGTGTAACCAGGGGAGGCAACACCTTC.

This sequence joins TRBV7-2 and TRBJ2-1; possible D gene TRBD2, 5 bases. Germline CDR1 is SGHTA and CDR2 is FQGNSA. V was clipped by 5 bases and J by 6 bases, with 14 bases between them. This CDR3 contains 14 residues. The CDR3: CASSDRRGGNEQFF. DNA for the CDR3: TGTGCCAGCAGCGACCGCCGAGGAGGCAATGAGCAGTTCTTC.

This clonotype was seen more than once but under ten times. One base separates it from a far larger clone, so it is likely a read error. J is TRBJ2-1 and V is TRBV12-3 or TRBV12-4, with 9 bases lining up with TRBD1. The CDR3 contains 14 residues. The V gene end was trimmed by 6 bases and the J gene end by 7 bases; junction bases not matched to a gene: 7. The CDR3 DNA is TGTGCCAGCAGCCGCTGGGACAGGGCTAATGAGCAGTTCTTC. Protein product: CASSRWDRANEQFF.

In this sample, this clonotype turned up many times. CDR3 in amino acids: CASRQGGTEAFF. DNA of the CDR3: TGTGCCAGCAGACAGGGCGGCACTGAAGCTTTCTTT. The genes are TRBV27 and TRBJ1-1, with D perhaps matching TRBD1 (6 bases). Germline values: CDR1 MNHEY, CDR2 SMNVEV (reference sequence). V lost 6 bases to trimming and J lost 4 bases, with 9 bases between them. The CDR3 extends over 12 amino acids.

The genes are TRBV5-1 and TRBJ1-5; unclear D gene. The CDR3 extends over 13 amino acids. Germline V CDR1 and CDR2: SGHRS, YFSETQ. Between the trimmed V and J ends, which lost 2 bases and 4 bases, there was a span of 7 bases. The CDR3 bases are TGCGCCAGCAGCTTCTCGGGGAATCAGCCCCAGCATTTT. Its translation is CASSFSGNQPQHF.